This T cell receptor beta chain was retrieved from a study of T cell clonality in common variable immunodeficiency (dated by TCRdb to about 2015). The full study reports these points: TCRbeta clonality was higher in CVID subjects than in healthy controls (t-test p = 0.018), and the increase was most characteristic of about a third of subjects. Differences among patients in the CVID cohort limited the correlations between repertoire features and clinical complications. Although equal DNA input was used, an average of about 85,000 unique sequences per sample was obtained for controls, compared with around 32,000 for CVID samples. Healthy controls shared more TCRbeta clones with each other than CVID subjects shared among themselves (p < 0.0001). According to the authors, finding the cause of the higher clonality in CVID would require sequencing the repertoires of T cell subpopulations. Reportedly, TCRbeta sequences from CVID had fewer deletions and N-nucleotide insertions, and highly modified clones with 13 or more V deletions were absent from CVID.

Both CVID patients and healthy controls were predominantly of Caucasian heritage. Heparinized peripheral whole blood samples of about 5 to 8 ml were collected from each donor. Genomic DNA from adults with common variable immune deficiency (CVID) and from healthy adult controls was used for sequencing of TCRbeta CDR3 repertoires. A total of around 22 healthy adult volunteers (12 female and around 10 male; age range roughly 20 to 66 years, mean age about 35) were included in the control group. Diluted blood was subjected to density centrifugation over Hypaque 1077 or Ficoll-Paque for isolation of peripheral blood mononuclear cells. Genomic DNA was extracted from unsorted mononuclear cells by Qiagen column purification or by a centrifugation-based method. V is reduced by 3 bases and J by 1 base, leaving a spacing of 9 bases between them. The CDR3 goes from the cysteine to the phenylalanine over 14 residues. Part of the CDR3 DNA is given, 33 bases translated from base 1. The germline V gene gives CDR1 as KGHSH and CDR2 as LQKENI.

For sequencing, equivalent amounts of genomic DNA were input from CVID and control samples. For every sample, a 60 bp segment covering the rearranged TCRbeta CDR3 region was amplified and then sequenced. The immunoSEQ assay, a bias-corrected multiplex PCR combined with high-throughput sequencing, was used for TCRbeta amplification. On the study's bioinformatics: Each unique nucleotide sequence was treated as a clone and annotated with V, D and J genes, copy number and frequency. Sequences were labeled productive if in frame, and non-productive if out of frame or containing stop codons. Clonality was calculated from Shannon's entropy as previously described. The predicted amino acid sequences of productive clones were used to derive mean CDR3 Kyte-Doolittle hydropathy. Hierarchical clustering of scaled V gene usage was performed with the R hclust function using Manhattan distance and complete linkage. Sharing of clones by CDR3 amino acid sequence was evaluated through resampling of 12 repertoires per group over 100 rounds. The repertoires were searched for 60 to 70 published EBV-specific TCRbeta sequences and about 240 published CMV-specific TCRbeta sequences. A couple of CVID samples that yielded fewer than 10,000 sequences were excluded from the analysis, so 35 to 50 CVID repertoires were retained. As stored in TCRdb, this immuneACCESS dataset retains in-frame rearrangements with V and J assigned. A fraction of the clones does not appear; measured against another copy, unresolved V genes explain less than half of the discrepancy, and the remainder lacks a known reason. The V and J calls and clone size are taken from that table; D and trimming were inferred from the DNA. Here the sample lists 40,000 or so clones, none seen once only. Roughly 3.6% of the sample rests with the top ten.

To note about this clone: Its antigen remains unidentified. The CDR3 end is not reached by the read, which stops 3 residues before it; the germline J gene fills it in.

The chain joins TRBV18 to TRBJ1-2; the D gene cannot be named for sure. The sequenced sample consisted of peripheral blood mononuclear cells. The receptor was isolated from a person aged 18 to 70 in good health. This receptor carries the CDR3 CASSPNPGNYGYTF. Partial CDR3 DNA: TGTGCCAGCTCACCTAATCCGGGTAACTATGGC.